The clone carrying this T cell receptor beta chain was recorded a few times. The CDR3 covers 15 residues. Germline values: CDR1 MNHEY, CDR2 SMNVEV (reference sequence). Deletions cut 2 bases from V and 9 bases from J, with 14 bases between. The data belong to a study of response to subunit inactivated influenza vaccine. MiXCR, run by TCRdb on the RT-PCR reads, gives a single entry per CDR3 protein. In the table there are under 950,000 distinct CDR3 sequences, around 20% of which are singletons. This receptor was obtained from a man aged 45-65 years who received an inactivated influenza vaccine. The rearrangement uses TRBV27 and TRBJ1-6; D not certain. The sample consisted of PBMCs from blood, taken 4 to 6 days after vaccination. The CDR3 spells CASSLQPGAGSPLHF. CDR3 nucleotide sequence: TGTGCCAGCAGTTTACAACCGGGAGCGGGTTCACCCCTCCACTTT.